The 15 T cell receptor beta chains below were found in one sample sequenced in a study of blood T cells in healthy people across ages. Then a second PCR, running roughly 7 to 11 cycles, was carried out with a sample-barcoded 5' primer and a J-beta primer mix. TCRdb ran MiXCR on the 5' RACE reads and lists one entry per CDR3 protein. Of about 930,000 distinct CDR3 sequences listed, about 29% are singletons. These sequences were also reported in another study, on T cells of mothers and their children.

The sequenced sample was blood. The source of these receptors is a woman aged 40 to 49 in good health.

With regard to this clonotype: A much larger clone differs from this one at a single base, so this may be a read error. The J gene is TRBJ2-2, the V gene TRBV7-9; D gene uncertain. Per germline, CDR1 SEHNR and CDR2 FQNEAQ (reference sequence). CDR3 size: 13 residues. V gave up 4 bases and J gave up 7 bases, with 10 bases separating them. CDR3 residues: CASSSSVRGELFF. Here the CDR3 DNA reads TGTGCCAGCAGCTCTAGTGTGCGCGGGGAGCTGTTTTTT.

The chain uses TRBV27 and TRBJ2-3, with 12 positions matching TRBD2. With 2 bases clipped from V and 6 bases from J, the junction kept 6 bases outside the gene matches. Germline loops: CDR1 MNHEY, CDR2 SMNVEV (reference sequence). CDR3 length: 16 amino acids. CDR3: CASSLRWTSGTDTQYF. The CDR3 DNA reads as TGTGCCAGCAGTTTACGCTGGACTAGCGGGACGGATACGCAGTATTTT.

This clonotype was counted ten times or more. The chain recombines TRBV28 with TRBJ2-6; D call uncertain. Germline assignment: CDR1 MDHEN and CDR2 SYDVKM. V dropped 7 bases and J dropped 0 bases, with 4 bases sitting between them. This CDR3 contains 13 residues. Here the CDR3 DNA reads TGTGCCAGCACAGTCTCTGGGGCCAACGTCCTGACTTTC. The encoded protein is CASTVSGANVLTF.

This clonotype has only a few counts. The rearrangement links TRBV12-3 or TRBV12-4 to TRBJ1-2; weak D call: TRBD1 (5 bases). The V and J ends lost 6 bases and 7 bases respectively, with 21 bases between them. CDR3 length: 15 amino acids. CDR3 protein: CASSPQEAPSLGYTF. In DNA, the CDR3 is TGTGCCAGCAGCCCACAGGAGGCACCCTCCCTTGGCTACACCTTC.

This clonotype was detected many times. The CDR3 is CASSPRGGLAKNIQYF. The CDR3 DNA sequence: TGTGCCAGCAGTCCCAGGGGAGGGCTAGCCAAAAACATTCAGTACTTC. This rearrangement joins TRBV7-2 to TRBJ2-4, with D possibly being TRBD2 (7 bases). The V gene's germline CDR1 is SGHTA and CDR2 FQGNSA. V was pared by 6 bases and J by 0 bases, with 15 bases between. This CDR3 contains 16 residues.

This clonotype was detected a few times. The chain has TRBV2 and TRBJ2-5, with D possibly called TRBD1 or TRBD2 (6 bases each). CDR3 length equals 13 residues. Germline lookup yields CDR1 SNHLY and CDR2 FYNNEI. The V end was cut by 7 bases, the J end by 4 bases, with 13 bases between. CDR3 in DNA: TGTGCCAGCATGTTTGGAGGGGGAGAGACCCAGTACTTC. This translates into CASMFGGGETQYF. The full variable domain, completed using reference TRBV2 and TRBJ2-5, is EPEVTQTPSHQVTQMGQEVILRCVPISNHLYFYWYRQILGQKVEFLVSFYNNEISEKSEIFDDQFSVERPDGSNFTLKIRSTKLEDSAMYFCASMFGGGETQYFGPGTRLLVL.

The CDR3 spells CASSPRTLQAGTDTQYF. Written as DNA, the CDR3 is TGTGCCAGCTCACCAAGGACGCTACAGGCTGGCACAGATACGCAGTATTTT. The V gene is TRBV18, the J gene TRBJ2-3; possible D gene TRBD1, 5 bases. Per the germline V gene, CDR1 is KGHSH and CDR2 is LQKENI. The ends were cut back, 2 bases at V and 1 base at J, with 16 bases in the middle. This CDR3 has 17 amino acids.

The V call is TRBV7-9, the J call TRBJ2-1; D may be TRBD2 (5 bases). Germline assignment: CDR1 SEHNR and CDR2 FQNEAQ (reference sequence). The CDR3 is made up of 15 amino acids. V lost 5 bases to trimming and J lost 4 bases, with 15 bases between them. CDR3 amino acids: CASSPRTGLYNEQFF. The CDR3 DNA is TGTGCCAGCAGCCCAAGGACTGGTCTTTACAATGAGCAGTTCTTC.

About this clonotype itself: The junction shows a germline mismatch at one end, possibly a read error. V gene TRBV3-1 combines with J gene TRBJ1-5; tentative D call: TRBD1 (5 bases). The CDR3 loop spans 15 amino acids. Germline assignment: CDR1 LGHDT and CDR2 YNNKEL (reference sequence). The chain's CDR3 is CASSQYQGLSQPQHF. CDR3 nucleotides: TGCGCCAGCAGCCAATATCAGGGTCTGAGTCAGCCCCAGCATTTT.

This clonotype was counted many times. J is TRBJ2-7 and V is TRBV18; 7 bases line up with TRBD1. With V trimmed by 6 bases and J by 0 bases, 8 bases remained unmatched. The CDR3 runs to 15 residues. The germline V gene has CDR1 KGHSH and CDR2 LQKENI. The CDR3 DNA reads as TGTGCCAGCTCGTCGACAGGGCCGGGCTCCTACGAGCAGTACTTC. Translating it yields CASSSTGPGSYEQYF.

CDR3 amino acids: CASSLAGQGARYGYTF. DNA of the CDR3: TGTGCCAGCAGCTTGGCGGGACAGGGGGCGAGATATGGCTACACCTTC. The chain combines TRBV7-8 with TRBJ1-2, with TRBD1 identical over 12 bases. V shed 3 bases, J shed 5 bases, and the junction held 7 bases outside the gene matches. Germline-derived CDR1 and CDR2 are SGHVS and FQNEAQ. CDR3 length: 16 residues.

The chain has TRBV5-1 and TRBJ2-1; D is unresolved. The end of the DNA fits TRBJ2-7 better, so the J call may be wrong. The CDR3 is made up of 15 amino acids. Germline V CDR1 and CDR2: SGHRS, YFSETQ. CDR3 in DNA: TGCGCCAGCAGCTTGTTTACGATGAGTCTGTACGAGCAGTACTTC. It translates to CASSLFTMSLYEQYF.

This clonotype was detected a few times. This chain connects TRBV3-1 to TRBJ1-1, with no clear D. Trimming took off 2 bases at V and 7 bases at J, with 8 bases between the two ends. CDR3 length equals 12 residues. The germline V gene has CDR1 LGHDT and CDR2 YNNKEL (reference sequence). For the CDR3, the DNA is TGTGCCAGCAGCCAAACTTGGAATGAAGCTTTCTTT. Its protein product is CASSQTWNEAFF.

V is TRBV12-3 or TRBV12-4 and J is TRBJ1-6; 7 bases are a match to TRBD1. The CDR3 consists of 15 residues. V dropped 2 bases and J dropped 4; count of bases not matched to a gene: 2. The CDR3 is CASSLRTGYNSPLHF. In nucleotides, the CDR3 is TGTGCCAGCAGTTTACGGACAGGATATAATTCACCCCTCCACTTT.

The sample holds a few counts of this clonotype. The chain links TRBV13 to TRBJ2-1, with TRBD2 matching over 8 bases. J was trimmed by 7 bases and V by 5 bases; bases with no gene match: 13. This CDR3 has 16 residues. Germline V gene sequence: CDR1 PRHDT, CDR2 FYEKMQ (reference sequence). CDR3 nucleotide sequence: TGTGCCAGCAGCCCCTGGGGAGCGGGGGTAGGGAATGAGCAGTTCTTC. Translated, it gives CASSPWGAGVGNEQFF.